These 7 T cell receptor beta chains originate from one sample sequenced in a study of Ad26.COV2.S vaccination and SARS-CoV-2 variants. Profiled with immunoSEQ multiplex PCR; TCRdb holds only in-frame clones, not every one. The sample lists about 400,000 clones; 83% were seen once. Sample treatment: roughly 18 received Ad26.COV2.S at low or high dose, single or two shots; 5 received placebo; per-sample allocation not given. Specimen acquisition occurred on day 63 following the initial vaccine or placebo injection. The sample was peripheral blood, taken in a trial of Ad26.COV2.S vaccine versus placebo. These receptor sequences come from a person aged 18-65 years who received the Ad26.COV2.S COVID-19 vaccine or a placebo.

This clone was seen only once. The CDR3 coding sequence is TGTGCCAGCAGCTTGACAGAGGGAAACACCATATATTTT. Its translation is CASSLTEGNTIYF. V usage is TRBV12-3 or TRBV12-4 and J usage is TRBJ1-3; tentatively, D is TRBD1 (5 bases). The CDR3 has 13 residues. The V end was cut by 6 bases, the J end by 4 bases, with 10 bases between.

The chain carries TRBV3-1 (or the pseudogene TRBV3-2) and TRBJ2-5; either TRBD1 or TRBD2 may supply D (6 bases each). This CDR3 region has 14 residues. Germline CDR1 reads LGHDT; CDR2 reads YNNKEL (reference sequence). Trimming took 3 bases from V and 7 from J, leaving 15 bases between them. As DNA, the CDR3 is TGTGCCAGCAGCCAGAGGGGGGCGACGGGGACCCAGTACTTC. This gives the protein CASSQRGATGTQYF.

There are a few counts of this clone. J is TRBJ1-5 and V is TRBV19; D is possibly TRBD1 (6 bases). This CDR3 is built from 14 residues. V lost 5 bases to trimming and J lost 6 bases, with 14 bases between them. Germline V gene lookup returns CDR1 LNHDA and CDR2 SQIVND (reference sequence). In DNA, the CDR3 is TGTGCCAGTAGTCCGACAGGCATTAGTCAGCCCCAGCATTTT. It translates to CASSPTGISQPQHF.

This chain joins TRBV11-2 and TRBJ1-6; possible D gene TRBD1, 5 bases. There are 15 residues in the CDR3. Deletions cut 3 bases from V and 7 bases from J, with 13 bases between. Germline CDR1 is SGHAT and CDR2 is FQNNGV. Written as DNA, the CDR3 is TGTGCCAGCAGCTTTGCGGCGGGGCCGAATTCACCCCTCCACTTT. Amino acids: CASSFAAGPNSPLHF.

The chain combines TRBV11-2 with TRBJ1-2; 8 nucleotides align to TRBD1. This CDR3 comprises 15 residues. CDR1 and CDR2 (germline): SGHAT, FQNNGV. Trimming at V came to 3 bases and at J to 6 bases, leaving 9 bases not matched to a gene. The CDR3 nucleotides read TGTGCCAGCAGCTTCCGTGAACACAGGGGGAATGGCTACACCTTC. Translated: CASSFREHRGNGYTF.

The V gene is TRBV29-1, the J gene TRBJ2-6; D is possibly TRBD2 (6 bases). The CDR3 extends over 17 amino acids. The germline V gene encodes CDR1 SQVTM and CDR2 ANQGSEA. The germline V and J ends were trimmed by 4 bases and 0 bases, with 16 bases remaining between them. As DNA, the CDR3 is TGCAGCGTTGTCGGGAGCTATCCCCGCTCTGGGGCCAACGTCCTGACTTTC. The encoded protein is CSVVGSYPRSGANVLTF.

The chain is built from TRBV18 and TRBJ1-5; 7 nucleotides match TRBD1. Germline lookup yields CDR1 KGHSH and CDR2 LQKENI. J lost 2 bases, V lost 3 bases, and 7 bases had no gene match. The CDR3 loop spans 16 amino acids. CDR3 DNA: TGTGCCAGCTCACCCTCGAACAGGGGAGGCAATCAGCCCCAGCATTTT. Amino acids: CASSPSNRGGNQPQHF.